A single sample is the source of the 17 T cell receptor beta chains below, sequenced in a study of cytomegalovirus exposure and HLA in healthy donors. The PCR had 60 Vbeta and 13 Jbeta primers. Generated by immunoSEQ multiplex PCR, the TCRdb table keeps only in-frame clones and is missing some. The sample consists of fewer than 200,000 clones, approximately 80% of them appearing once. What was sequenced was PBMCs. The receptors originated from a woman between 50 and 59 years old in good health and CMV-seropositive.

This clone appeared once. V usage is TRBV28 and J usage is TRBJ2-7; no firm D call. V shed 5 bases and J shed 3 bases, with 5 bases lying between them. The V gene's germline CDR1 is MDHEN and CDR2 SYDVKM. This CDR3 is built from 11 residues. For the CDR3, the DNA is TGTGCCAGCAGTAAACACTACGAGCAGTACTTC. Its protein is CASSKHYEQYF.

The chain recombines TRBV27 with TRBJ2-7; D is undetermined. CDR1 and CDR2 (germline): MNHEY, SMNVEV (reference sequence). Trimming pared 5 bases from V and 2 bases from J, leaving 19 bases between. The CDR3 totals 16 residues. The CDR3 coding sequence is TGTGCCAGCAGTCCTAACCCTCGACATTCCGCCTACGAGCAGTACTTC. Amino acids: CASSPNPRHSAYEQYF.

The chain has TRBV15 and TRBJ1-1, with unresolved D. The V gene lost 0 bases and the J gene lost 2 bases, with 10 bases spanning the gap. Germline lookup yields CDR1 LNHNV and CDR2 YYDKDF (reference sequence). The CDR3 consists of 15 residues. DNA of the CDR3: TGTGCCACCAGCAGAGATCGGGTAGCCAACACTGAAGCTTTCTTT. This gives the protein CATSRDRVANTEAFF.

This clone was counted only a few times. This chain links TRBV18 with TRBJ2-7; D possibly corresponds to TRBD2 (6 bases). V was clipped by 0 bases and J by 7 bases, with 13 bases between them. The germline V gene encodes CDR1 KGHSH and CDR2 LQKENI. The CDR3 sequence is 14 residues long. CDR3 residues: CASSPPASVQEQYF. The DNA of the CDR3 is TGTGCCAGCTCACCACCGGCTAGCGTCCAAGAGCAGTACTTC.

This chain links TRBV4-1 with TRBJ1-1; D gene unclear. Trimming stripped 0 bases from V and 0 bases from J, with 8 bases between. CDR1 and CDR2 (germline): MGHRA, YSYEKL. The CDR3 is 15 amino acids. CDR3 residues: CASSQDSGVNTEAFF. The CDR3 nucleotides are TGCGCCAGCAGCCAAGATTCCGGGGTGAACACTGAAGCTTTCTTT.

This clone was recorded only once. The CDR3 coding sequence is TGTGCCAGCAGCCAAGGACAGGGGTATCGGGAAAAACTGTTTTTT. As protein: CASSQGQGYREKLFF. The J gene is TRBJ1-4, the V gene TRBV7-2, with 9 bases matching TRBD1. Germline V lookup: CDR1 SGHTA, CDR2 FQGNSA. After removal of 5 bases from V and 8 bases from J, the junction contained 9 bases not matched to a gene. CDR3 length: 15 residues.

This clone was picked up a small number of times. This sequence joins TRBV9 and TRBJ2-1; TRBD2 is a possible D gene (6 bases). V was clipped by 6 bases and J by 5 bases, with 18 bases between them. CDR1 and CDR2 from the germline V gene are SGDLS and YYNGEE. The CDR3 spans 15 residues. CDR3 DNA: TGTGCCAGCACCTTGGGGGGACCCGCAGACAATGAGCAGTTCTTC. It encodes CASTLGGPADNEQFF.

The rearrangement joins TRBV18 to TRBJ1-1; 7 bases agree with TRBD1. This CDR3 is 14 amino acids long. With V trimmed by 3 bases and J by 7 bases, 8 bases remained unmatched. The germline V gene has CDR1 KGHSH and CDR2 LQKENI. CDR3 region: CASSPSGTEIEAFF. Here the CDR3 DNA reads TGTGCCAGCTCACCGTCCGGGACAGAGATTGAAGCTTTCTTT.

This chain links TRBV10-3 with TRBJ2-5; possibly TRBD2 for D (5 bases). There are 13 residues in the CDR3. Trimming took 11 bases from V and 0 from J, leaving 13 bases between them. Germline CDR1 reads ENHRY; CDR2 reads SYGVKD. The CDR3 sequence is CAAGKEDQETQYF. The CDR3 coding sequence is TGTGCCGCTGGAAAGGAGGACCAAGAGACCCAGTACTTC.

About this clone itself: One junction end disagrees with the germline gene, perhaps due to a read error. The V and J genes are TRBV4-2 and TRBJ2-5, with 9 positions matching TRBD1. Germline CDR1 and CDR2: LGHNA and YNFKEQ. The CDR3 loop spans 14 amino acids. CDR3 DNA: TGTGCCAGCGGCCAGACAGGGGGTCTCGAGACCCAGTACTTC. Translated: CASGQTGGLETQYF.

For the CDR3, the DNA is TGTGCCAGTAGTGTCCAGGGAAACTATGGCTACACCTTC. Encoded protein: CASSVQGNYGYTF. The chain links TRBV19 to TRBJ1-2, with a tentative D call TRBD1 (5 bases). V was cut by 5 bases and J by 2 bases, with 9 bases left in between. In germline, CDR1 is LNHDA, CDR2 SQIVND (reference sequence). The CDR3 has 13 amino acids.

The V and J genes are TRBV7-3 and TRBJ2-2, with no clear D. V was clipped by 6 bases and J by 3 bases, with 17 bases between them. Germline V gene data show CDR1 as SGHTA and CDR2 as FQGTGA. CDR3 length equals 16 residues. The CDR3 DNA sequence: TGTGCCAGCAGTCCAACTGGTGTTTCCGACACCGGGGAGCTGTTTTTT. Protein sequence: CASSPTGVSDTGELFF.

This clone has a single count. The chain has TRBV10-3 and TRBJ1-1; D is perhaps TRBD1 (6 bases). Germline V gene lookup returns CDR1 ENHRY and CDR2 SYGVKD. The CDR3 totals 13 residues. V was cut by 7 bases and J by 1 base, with 10 bases left in between. CDR3 sequence reads: CAIMGHTNTEAFF. DNA for the CDR3: TGTGCCATCATGGGACACACGAACACTGAAGCTTTCTTT.

This clone was counted between two and nine times. The chain couples TRBV7-3 to TRBJ1-6; D not certain. The V gene's germline CDR1 is SGHTA and CDR2 FQGTGA. The length of the CDR3 is 13 residues. V was trimmed by 6 bases and J by 2 bases, leaving 5 bases between them. CDR3 DNA sequence: TGTGCCAGCAGTGAGACCTATAATTCACCCCTCCACTTT. Amino acids: CASSETYNSPLHF.

V is TRBV6-1 and J is TRBJ2-7; TRBD1 matches at 8 bases. The junction had 1 base not matched to a gene; V was cut back by 6 bases and J by 3 bases. This CDR3 is built from 12 residues. CDR1 is MNHNS and CDR2 is SASEGT in the germline V gene. In nucleotides, the CDR3 is TGTGCCAGCAGACAGGGGGGCTACGAGCAGTACTTC. Translating gives CASRQGGYEQYF.

The CDR3 region has the DNA TGTGCCAGCAGCTTAGCGGTTGCGGGGGGGTTGTCGGAGGACGAGCAGTACTTC. It encodes CASSLAVAGGLSEDEQYF. The chain links TRBV7-9 to TRBJ2-7, with 9 bases matching TRBD2. The CDR3 consists of 18 residues. CDR1 SEHNR and CDR2 FQNEAQ come from the germline V gene (reference sequence). Trimming removed 0 bases from V and 5 bases from J; junction bases left unmatched: 14.

This chain joins TRBV6-5 and TRBJ2-7, with 7 nucleotides matching TRBD2. V gave up 8 bases and J gave up 4 bases; unmatched junction bases: 14. CDR3 size: 15 residues. Germline CDR1 reads MNHEY; CDR2 reads SVGAGI. CDR3 protein: CASSKRGGIRYEQYF. In DNA, the CDR3 is TGTGCCAGCTCGAAGCGCGGGGGTATTAGGTACGAGCAGTACTTC.